This entry describes one T cell receptor beta chain. What it binds is unknown. The data stem from a study of blood T cells in healthy people across ages. Study-level points and caveats: Age showed a roughly linear inverse relationship with TCR beta diversity per million T cells. Diversity estimates from one million T cells were considered underestimates.

The germline gives CDR1 SGHAT, CDR2 FQNNGV. This CDR3 is 15 amino acids long. Trimming removed 0 bases from V and 0 bases from J, with 9 bases in between. Combining a sample-barcoded 5' primer with a J-beta primer mix, a second PCR ran for about 7 to 11 cycles. TCRdb re-analysed the 5' RACE reads in MiXCR, keeping a single row per CDR3 protein. The table records about 720,000 distinct CDR3 sequences, about 24% of them present only once. Each sample used at least 6 million PBMCs. The TCR originated in a man aged 65 to 79 in good health. J is TRBJ2-7 and V is TRBV11-2; maybe TRBD2 (7 bases). The sequenced material came from blood. The CDR3 sequence is CASSLERGGSYEQYF. Written as DNA, the CDR3 is TGTGCCAGCAGCTTAGAGAGGGGGGGCTCCTACGAGCAGTACTTC.